This TCR beta chain was identified in a study of response to subunit inactivated influenza vaccine. The study's findings and limits: It was suggested by the authors that few new T cells are recruited by each seasonal influenza vaccination.

There are a few counts of this clonotype. Its antigen is currently unknown. Germline CDR1 MDHEN, CDR2 SYDVKM. V dropped 5 bases and J dropped 3; count of bases not matched to a gene: 9. This CDR3 spans 15 amino acids. One entry per CDR3 protein results from TCRdb running MiXCR on the RT-PCR reads. The sample consists of more than 150,000 distinct CDR3 sequences, roughly 10% of them appearing once. The V call is TRBV28, the J call TRBJ2-7, with TRBD1 matching 8 bases. This sequence originates from a man between 50 and 70 years old who received an inactivated influenza vaccine. Sequences were derived from CD8+ T cells sorted from PBMCs, sampled about 23 months after vaccination. CDR3 protein: CASSLPDREYYEQYF. The CDR3 coding sequence is TGTGCCAGCAGTCTTCCGGACAGGGAGTACTACGAGCAGTACTTC. The full variable domain, its missing parts supplied by reference TRBV28 and TRBJ2-7, is DVKVTQSSRYLVKRTGEKVFLECVQDMDHENMFWYRQDPGLGLRLIYFSYDVKMKEKGDIPEGYSVSREKKERFSLILESASTNQTSMYLCASSLPDREYYEQYFGPGTRLTVT.